The clone carrying this TCR beta chain showed up just a few times. The sample belongs to a study of blood T cells in healthy people across ages. The use of a sample-barcoded 5' primer and a J-beta primer mix characterized a second PCR of about 6 to 11 cycles. TCRdb fed the 5' RACE reads into MiXCR, producing one record per CDR3 protein. Of roughly 2 million distinct CDR3 sequences listed, 40% to 55% are singletons. No fewer than 7 million PBMCs went into each sample. CDR3 length: 13 amino acids. CDR1 and CDR2 (germline): LGHDT, YNNKEL (reference sequence). Trimming took off 1 base at V and 3 bases at J, with 6 bases between the two ends.

The sequencing input was blood. V is TRBV3-1 and J is TRBJ1-1, with D possibly being TRBD1 (5 bases). This TCR derives from a woman in her forties in good health. The CDR3 reads CASSQGGDTEAFF. The CDR3 nucleotides read TGTGCCAGCAGCCAAGGGGGGGACACTGAAGCTTTCTTT.